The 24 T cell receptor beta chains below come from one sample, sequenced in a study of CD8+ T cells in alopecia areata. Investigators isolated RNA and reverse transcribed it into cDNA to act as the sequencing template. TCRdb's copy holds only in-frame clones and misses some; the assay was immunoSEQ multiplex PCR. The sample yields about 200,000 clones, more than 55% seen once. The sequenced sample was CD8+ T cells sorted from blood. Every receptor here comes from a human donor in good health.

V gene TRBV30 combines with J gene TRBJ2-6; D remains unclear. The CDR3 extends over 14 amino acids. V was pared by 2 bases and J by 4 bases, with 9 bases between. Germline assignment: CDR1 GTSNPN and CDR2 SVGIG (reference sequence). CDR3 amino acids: CAWSLGSGANVLTF. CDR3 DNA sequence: TGTGCCTGGAGTTTGGGATCCGGGGCCAACGTCCTGACTTTC.

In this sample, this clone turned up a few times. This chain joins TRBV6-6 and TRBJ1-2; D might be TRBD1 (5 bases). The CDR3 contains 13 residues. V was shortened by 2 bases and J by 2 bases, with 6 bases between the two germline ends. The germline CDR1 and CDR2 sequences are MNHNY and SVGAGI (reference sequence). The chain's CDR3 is CASSYGTNYGYTF. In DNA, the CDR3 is TGTGCCAGCAGTTACGGGACCAACTATGGCTACACCTTC.

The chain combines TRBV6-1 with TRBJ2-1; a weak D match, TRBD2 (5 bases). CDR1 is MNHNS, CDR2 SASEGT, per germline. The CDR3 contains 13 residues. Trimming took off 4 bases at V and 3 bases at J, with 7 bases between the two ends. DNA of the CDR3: TGTGCCAGCAGTGCCAGCGGCTACAATGAGCAGTTCTTC. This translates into CASSASGYNEQFF.

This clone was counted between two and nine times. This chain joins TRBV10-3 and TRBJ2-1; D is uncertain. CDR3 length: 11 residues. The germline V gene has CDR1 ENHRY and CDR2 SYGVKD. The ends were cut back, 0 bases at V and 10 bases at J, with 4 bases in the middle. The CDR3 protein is CAISESNEQFF. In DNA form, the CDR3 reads TGTGCCATCAGTGAGTCGAACGAGCAGTTCTTC.

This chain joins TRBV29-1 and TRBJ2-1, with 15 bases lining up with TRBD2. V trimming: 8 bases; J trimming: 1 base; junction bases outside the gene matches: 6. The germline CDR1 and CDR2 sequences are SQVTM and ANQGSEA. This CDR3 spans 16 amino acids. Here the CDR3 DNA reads TGCAGCTTTCGAGGGACTAGCGGGGGGTCCTACAATGAGCAGTTCTTC. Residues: CSFRGTSGGSYNEQFF.

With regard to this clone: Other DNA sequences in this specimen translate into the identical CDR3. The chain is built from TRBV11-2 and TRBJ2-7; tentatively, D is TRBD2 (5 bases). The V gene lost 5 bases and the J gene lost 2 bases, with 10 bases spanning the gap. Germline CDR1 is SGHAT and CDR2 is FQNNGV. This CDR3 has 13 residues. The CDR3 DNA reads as TGTGCCAGCAGCCTAGCACCCACCTACGAGCAGTACTTC. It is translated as CASSLAPTYEQYF. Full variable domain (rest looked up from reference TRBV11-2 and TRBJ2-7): EAGVAQSPRYKIIEKRQSVAFWCNPISGHATLYWYQQILGQGPKLLIQFQNNGVVDDSQLPKDRFSAERLKGVDSTLKIQPAKLEDSAVYLCASSLAPTYEQYFGPGTRLTVT.

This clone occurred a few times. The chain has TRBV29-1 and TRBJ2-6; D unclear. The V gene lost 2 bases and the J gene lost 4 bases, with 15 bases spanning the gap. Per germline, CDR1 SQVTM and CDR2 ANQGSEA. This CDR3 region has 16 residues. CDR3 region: CSVELVGPAGANVLTF. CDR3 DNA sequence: TGCAGCGTTGAATTAGTAGGGCCCGCCGGGGCCAACGTCCTGACTTTC.

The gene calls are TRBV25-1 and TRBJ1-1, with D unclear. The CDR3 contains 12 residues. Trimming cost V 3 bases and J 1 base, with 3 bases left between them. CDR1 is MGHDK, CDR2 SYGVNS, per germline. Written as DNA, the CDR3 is TGTGCCAGCAGTGACCCGAACACTGAAGCTTTCTTT. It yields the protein CASSDPNTEAFF.

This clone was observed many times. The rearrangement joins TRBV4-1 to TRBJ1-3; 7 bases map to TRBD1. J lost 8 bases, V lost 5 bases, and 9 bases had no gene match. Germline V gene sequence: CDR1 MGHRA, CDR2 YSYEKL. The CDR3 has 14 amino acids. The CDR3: CASSLGQQGHTIYF. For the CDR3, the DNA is TGCGCCAGCAGCTTGGGACAGCAGGGTCACACCATATATTTT.

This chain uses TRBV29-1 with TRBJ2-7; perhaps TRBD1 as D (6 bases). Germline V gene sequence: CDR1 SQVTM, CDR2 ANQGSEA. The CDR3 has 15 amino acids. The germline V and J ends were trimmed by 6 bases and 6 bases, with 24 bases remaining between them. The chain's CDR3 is CSVALGAGVTGEQYF. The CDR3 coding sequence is TGCAGCGTGGCCTTAGGGGCAGGGGTAACAGGCGAGCAGTACTTC.

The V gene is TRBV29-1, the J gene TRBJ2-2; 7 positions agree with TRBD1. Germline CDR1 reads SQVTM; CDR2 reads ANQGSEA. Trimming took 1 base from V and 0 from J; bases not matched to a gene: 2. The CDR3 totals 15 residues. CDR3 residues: CSVEAGQTNTGELFF. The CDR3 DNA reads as TGCAGCGTTGAAGCGGGACAGACGAACACCGGGGAGCTGTTTTTT.

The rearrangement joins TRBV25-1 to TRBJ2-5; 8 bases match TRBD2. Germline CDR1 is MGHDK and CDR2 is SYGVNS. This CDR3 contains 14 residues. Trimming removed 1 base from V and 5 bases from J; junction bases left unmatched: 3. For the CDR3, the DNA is TGTGCCAGCAGTGAATCAGCGGGGGTGGAGACCCAGTACTTC. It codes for CASSESAGVETQYF.

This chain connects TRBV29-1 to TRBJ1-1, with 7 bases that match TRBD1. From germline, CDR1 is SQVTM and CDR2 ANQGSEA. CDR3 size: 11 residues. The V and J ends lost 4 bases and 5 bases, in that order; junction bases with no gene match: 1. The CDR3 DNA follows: TGCAGCGTTGGACAGGGAACTGAAGCTTTCTTT. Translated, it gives CSVGQGTEAFF.

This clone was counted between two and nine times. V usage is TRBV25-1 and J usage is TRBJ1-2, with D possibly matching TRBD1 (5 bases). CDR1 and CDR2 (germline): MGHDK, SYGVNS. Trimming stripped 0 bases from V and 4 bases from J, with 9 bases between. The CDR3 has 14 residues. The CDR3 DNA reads TGTGCCAGCAGTGAATATTCGGGGGGCTATGGCTACACCTTC. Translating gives CASSEYSGGYGYTF.

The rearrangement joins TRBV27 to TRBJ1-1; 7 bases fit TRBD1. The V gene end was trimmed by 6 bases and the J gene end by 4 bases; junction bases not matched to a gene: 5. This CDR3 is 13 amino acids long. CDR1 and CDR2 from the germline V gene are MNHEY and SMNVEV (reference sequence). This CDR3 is CASSQGGLTEAFF. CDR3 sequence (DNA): TGTGCCAGCAGCCAGGGGGGGCTCACTGAAGCTTTCTTT.

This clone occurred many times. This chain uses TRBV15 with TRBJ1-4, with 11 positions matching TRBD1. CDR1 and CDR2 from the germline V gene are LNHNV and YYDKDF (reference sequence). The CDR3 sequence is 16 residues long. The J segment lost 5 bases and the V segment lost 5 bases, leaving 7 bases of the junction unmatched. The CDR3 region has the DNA TGTGCCACCAGCCCCGATCGGACAGGGGGCAATGAAAAACTGTTTTTT. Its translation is CATSPDRTGGNEKLFF.

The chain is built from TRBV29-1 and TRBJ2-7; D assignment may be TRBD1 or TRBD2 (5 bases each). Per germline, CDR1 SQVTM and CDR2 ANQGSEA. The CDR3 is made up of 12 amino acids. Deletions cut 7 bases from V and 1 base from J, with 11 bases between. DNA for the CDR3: TGCAGCGCAGGGACGGGATCCTACGAGCAGTACTTC. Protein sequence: CSAGTGSYEQYF.

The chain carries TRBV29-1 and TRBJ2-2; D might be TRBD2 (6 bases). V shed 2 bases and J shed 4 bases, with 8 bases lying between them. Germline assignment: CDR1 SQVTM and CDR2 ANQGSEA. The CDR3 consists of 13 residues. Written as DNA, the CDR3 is TGCAGCGTTGAATCCGGGGGCACCGGGGAGCTGTTTTTT. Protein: CSVESGGTGELFF.

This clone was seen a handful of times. The CDR3 DNA reads as TGCGCCAGCAGTCGGGCACCCGAGCAGTACTTC. The encoded protein is CASSRAPEQYF. The chain couples TRBV23-1 to TRBJ2-7; D unclear. TRBV23-1 is an ORF; its function is uncertain. V lost 4 bases, J lost 6 bases, and 7 bases lay in between. The CDR3 is 11 residues long.

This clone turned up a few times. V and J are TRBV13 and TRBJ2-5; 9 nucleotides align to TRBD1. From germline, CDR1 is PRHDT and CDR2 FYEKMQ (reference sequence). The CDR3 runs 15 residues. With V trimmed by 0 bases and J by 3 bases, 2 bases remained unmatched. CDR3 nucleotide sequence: TGTGCCAGCAGCTTAGGACAGGGGGCGGAAGAGACCCAGTACTTC. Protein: CASSLGQGAEETQYF.

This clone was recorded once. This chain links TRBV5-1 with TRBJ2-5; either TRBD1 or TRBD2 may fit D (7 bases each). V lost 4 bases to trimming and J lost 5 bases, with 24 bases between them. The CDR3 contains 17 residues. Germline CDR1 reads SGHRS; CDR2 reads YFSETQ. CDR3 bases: TGCGCCAGCAGCACCATACAGGGGCGGGGGATTAGCGAGACCCAGTACTTC. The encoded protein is CASSTIQGRGISETQYF. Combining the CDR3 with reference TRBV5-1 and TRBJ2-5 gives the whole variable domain KAGVTQTPRYLIKTRGQQVTLSCSPISGHRSVSWYQQTPGQGLQFLFEYFSETQRNKGNFPGRFSGRQFSNSRSEMNVSTLELGDSALYLCASSTIQGRGISETQYFGPGTRLLVL.

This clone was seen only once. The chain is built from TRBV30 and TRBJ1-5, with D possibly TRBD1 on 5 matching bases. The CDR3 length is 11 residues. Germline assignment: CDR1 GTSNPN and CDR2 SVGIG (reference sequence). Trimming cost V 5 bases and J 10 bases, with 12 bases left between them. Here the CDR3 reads CAWGAGGPQHF. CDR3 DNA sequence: TGTGCCTGGGGGGCCGGGGGTCCCCAGCATTTT.

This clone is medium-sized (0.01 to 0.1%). The CDR3 region has the DNA TGTGCCAGCAGCACCGATAGCGGGGGGGTTAGTGAGACCCAGTACTTC. It encodes CASSTDSGGVSETQYF. The chain employs TRBV7-2 and TRBJ2-5, with 11 bases matching TRBD2. Germline V gene lookup returns CDR1 SGHTA and CDR2 FQGNSA. J gave up 5 bases and V 5 bases, and 10 bases lay outside the gene matches. This CDR3 is built from 16 residues. The full variable domain, its missing parts supplied by reference TRBV7-2 and TRBJ2-5, is GAGVSQSPSNKVTEKGKDVELRCDPISGHTALYWYRQSLGQGLEFLIYFQGNSAPDKSGLPSDRFSAERTGGSVSTLTIQRTQQEDSAVYLCASSTDSGGVSETQYFGPGTRLLVL.

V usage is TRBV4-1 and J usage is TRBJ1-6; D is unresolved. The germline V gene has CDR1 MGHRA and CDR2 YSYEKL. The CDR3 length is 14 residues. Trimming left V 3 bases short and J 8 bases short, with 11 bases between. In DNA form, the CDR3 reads TGCGCCAGCAGCCACCCCAGAGAGGATTCACCCCTCCACTTT. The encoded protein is CASSHPREDSPLHF.